What follows are 3 T cell receptor beta chains derived from one specimen sequenced in a study of T cells in localized non-small cell lung cancer. Sequencing was performed with immunoSEQ multiplex PCR; in TCRdb, only in-frame clones are kept and a portion is missing. The data show about 43,000 clones, roughly nine tenths seen once. Here the sequenced sample was PBMCs, taken before any cancer treatment. These receptors were collected from a woman aged 35 to 70 with stage II lung adenocarcinoma.

The chain carries TRBV9 and TRBJ2-7, with 10 bases lining up with TRBD1. After removal of 4 bases from V and 3 bases from J, the junction contained 4 bases not matched to a gene. This CDR3 contains 14 residues. CDR1 and CDR2 (germline): SGDLS, YYNGEE. Here the CDR3 DNA reads TGTGCCAGCAGCCCCGGACAGGGGGACTACGAGCAGTACTTC. Its translation is CASSPGQGDYEQYF.

The CDR3 is CASSPAQLAGSGELFF. For the CDR3, the DNA is TGCGCCAGCAGCCCTGCTCAACTAGCCGGCTCCGGGGAGCTGTTTTTT. The chain joins TRBV4-1 to TRBJ2-2; possible D gene TRBD2, 6 bases. The V end lost 4 bases, the J end lost 6 bases, and 18 bases lay between the germline ends. The CDR3 is 16 residues long. Germline V gives CDR1 MGHRA, CDR2 YSYEKL.

The chain couples TRBV6-5 to TRBJ2-5, with D possibly being TRBD1 (6 bases). Trimming took off 6 bases at V and 4 bases at J, with 15 bases between the two ends. Germline CDR1 MNHEY, CDR2 SVGAGI. The CDR3 has 14 residues. CDR3 nucleotide sequence: TGTGCCAGCAGAAAACAGGGTGGAGGAGAGACCCAGTACTTC. Encoded protein: CASRKQGGGETQYF.